A single sample gave rise to the 26 T cell receptor beta chains below, sequenced in a study of blood T cells in healthy people across ages. PCR was performed a second time for about 6 to 12 cycles using a sample-barcoded 5' primer and a J-beta primer mix. TCRdb reprocessed the 5' RACE reads with MiXCR, giving one entry per CDR3 protein. The table includes approximately 880,000 distinct CDR3 sequences, 45% to 50% detected once. Sequenced sample: blood. The source of these receptors is a man aged 25-45 years in good health.

V and J are TRBV6-4 and TRBJ2-6, with a possible D match to TRBD1 (6 bases). Germline V gene sequence: CDR1 MRHNA, CDR2 SNTAGT. The CDR3 is 16 amino acids. Trimming cost V 0 bases and J 3 bases, with 9 bases left between them. The CDR3: CASSDSDSFGANVLTF. The DNA of the CDR3 is TGTGCCAGCAGTGACTCGGACAGCTTTGGGGCCAACGTCCTGACTTTC.

The rearrangement uses TRBV3-1 and TRBJ2-7; D is possibly TRBD2 (6 bases). This CDR3 is 14 amino acids long. V lost 5 bases and J lost 3, with 14 bases in between. Germline V gene data show CDR1 as LGHDT and CDR2 as YNNKEL (reference sequence). This CDR3 is CASSGRLGSYEQYF. Here the CDR3 DNA reads TGTGCCAGCAGCGGCCGACTAGGTAGCTACGAGCAGTACTTC.

This clonotype was found a few times. The chain links TRBV20-1 to TRBJ1-5; D remains unclear. There are 13 residues in the CDR3. The V end was cut by 1 base, the J end by 7 bases, with 11 bases between. Germline-derived CDR1 and CDR2 are DFQATT and SNEGSKA (reference sequence). The CDR3 is CSARGTDGQPQHF. The CDR3 DNA sequence: TGCAGTGCTAGAGGGACTGACGGGCAGCCCCAGCATTTT.

This clonotype was recorded a few times. CDR3 bases: TGCAGTGCTACTCCCGGGACAGGATCTTACGAGCAGTACTTC. Translation gives CSATPGTGSYEQYF. The chain is built from TRBV20-1 and TRBJ2-7, with 8 bases that match TRBD1. After removal of 4 bases from V and 4 bases from J, the junction contained 9 bases not matched to a gene. This CDR3 has 14 amino acids. Germline CDR1 is DFQATT and CDR2 is SNEGSKA (reference sequence).

Ten or more counts support this clonotype. The genes are TRBV4-1 and TRBJ1-5, with 7 bases lining up with TRBD1. This CDR3 has 15 amino acids. Germline assignment: CDR1 MGHRA and CDR2 YSYEKL. J gave up 7 bases and V 0 bases, and 6 bases lay outside the gene matches. DNA for the CDR3: TGCGCCAGCAGCCAAGATTTCCAGGGGGGACAGCCCCAGCATTTT. Protein sequence: CASSQDFQGGQPQHF.

A remark on this clonotype: The junction does not match germline at one end; this may be a read error. The gene calls are TRBV7-9 and TRBJ1-4; D might be TRBD1 (6 bases). Germline assignment: CDR1 SEHNR and CDR2 FQNEAQ (reference sequence). The CDR3 consists of 15 residues. This chain's CDR3 is CASSQTGYSNEKLFF. In nucleotides, the CDR3 is TGTGCCAGCAGCCAAACAGGGTACAGTAATGAAAAGCTGTTTTTT. Looking up the rest from reference TRBV7-9 and TRBJ1-4 gives the full variable domain: DTGVSQNPRHKITKRGQNVTFRCDPISEHNRLYWYRQTLGQGPEFLTYFQNEAQLEKSRLLSDRFSAERPKGSFSTLEIQRTEQGDSAMYLCASSQTGYSNEKLFFGSGTQLSVL.

V and J are TRBV11-2 and TRBJ2-3, with 8 bases aligning to TRBD2. The CDR3 length is 16 residues. The germline V gene encodes CDR1 SGHAT and CDR2 FQNNGV. The CDR3 DNA follows: TGTGTCAGTAGCTTAAGGGTCGGGGGGGCCCCAGATACGCAGTATTTT. Protein: CVSSLRVGGAPDTQYF.

The V gene is TRBV7-9, the J gene TRBJ1-2; a weak D match, TRBD1 (6 bases). V was clipped by 5 bases and J by 4 bases, with 20 bases between them. The germline V gene encodes CDR1 SEHNR and CDR2 FQNEAQ (reference sequence). The CDR3 consists of 16 residues. CDR3 sequence reads: CASSRSDRGLGYGYTF. The CDR3 DNA reads as TGTGCCAGCAGCCGTTCCGATCGGGGGCTGGGCTATGGCTACACCTTC.

In this sample, this clonotype turned up a few times. The chain is built from TRBV20-1 and TRBJ2-2; no reliable D call. The length of the CDR3 is 15 residues. Germline V CDR1 and CDR2: DFQATT, SNEGSKA (reference sequence). V shed 2 bases and J shed 1 base, with 11 bases lying between them. CDR3 amino acids: CSARPGQRNTGELFF. The DNA of the CDR3 is TGCAGTGCTAGACCTGGGCAGAGGAACACCGGGGAGCTGTTTTTT.

The V gene is TRBV11-2, the J gene TRBJ2-3; 9 nucleotides agree with TRBD2. The ends lost 5 bases at V and 4 bases at J; junction bases unmatched: 13. This CDR3 has 17 amino acids. CDR1 and CDR2 (germline): SGHAT, FQNNGV. The CDR3 here is CASSPGVAGGQADTQYF. Here the CDR3 DNA reads TGTGCCAGCAGCCCAGGAGTCGCGGGGGGGCAGGCAGATACGCAGTATTTT.

The CDR3 reads CASSLPLGGALTDTQYF. CDR3 DNA sequence: TGTGCCAGCAGTTTACCCTTAGGGGGGGCCCTCACAGATACGCAGTATTTT. V usage is TRBV28 and J usage is TRBJ2-3; TRBD2 is a possible D gene (7 bases). CDR1 is MDHEN, CDR2 SYDVKM, per germline. V was trimmed by 2 bases and J by 2 bases, leaving 17 bases between them. The length of the CDR3 is 17 residues.

V is TRBV21-1 and J is TRBJ1-2; the table gives TRBD1 as D, unverified against the DNA. TRBV21-1 is a recognized pseudogene. The CDR3 totals 17 residues. The CDR3 coding sequence is TGTGCCAGCAGCAAAGGGCCCCTTTTAGCAGGGGGCTCTGGCTACACCTTC. It specifies CASSKGPLLAGGSGYTF.

The chain links TRBV7-2 to TRBJ2-1; 10 bases fit TRBD2. Germline CDR1 SGHTA, CDR2 FQGNSA. V was clipped by 4 bases and J by 7 bases; unmatched bases: 13. The CDR3 contains 17 residues. CDR3 protein: CASSSLRSGGARNEQFF. The DNA of the CDR3 is TGTGCCAGCAGCTCCCTCCGGAGCGGGGGGGCGCGGAATGAGCAGTTCTTC.

This rearrangement joins TRBV28 to TRBJ2-5; 12 bases fit TRBD2. The length of the CDR3 is 14 residues. The ends lost 8 bases at V and 4 bases at J; junction bases unmatched: 5. Germline CDR1 is MDHEN and CDR2 is SYDVKM. CDR3 residues: CASLGLAGRETQYF. In DNA form, the CDR3 reads TGTGCCAGCCTTGGACTAGCGGGGCGAGAGACCCAGTACTTC.

The chain links TRBV20-1 to TRBJ2-1; 8 bases are shared with TRBD2. Germline values: CDR1 DFQATT, CDR2 SNEGSKA (reference sequence). V lost 6 bases and J lost 3; bases outside the gene matches: 4. The CDR3 extends over 13 amino acids. CDR3 nucleotide sequence: TGCAGTGCCACCGGGGGGGACTACAATGAGCAGTTCTTC. Encoded protein: CSATGGDYNEQFF.

As regards this clonotype: The CDR3 ends on some other residue instead of the conserved phenylalanine or tryptophan, so this is likely a read error. Because the CDR3's place on the DNA is in doubt, the DNA is left out and the CDR3 is given as listed by TCRdb. CDR3: CASSSDVTYNEQLL. The V call is TRBV7-8, the J call TRBJ2-1. With termini counted, the CDR3 has 14 amino acids. Looked up from germline, CDR1 is SGHVS and CDR2 is FQNEAQ.

This clonotype turned up a few times. The genes are TRBV6-6 and TRBJ2-7; D gene unclear. The CDR3 is 14 amino acids. The V end was cut by 4 bases, the J end by 3 bases, with 13 bases between. Germline CDR1 is MNHNY and CDR2 is SVGAGI (reference sequence). The CDR3: CASSLRSGSYEQYF. Here the CDR3 DNA reads TGTGCCAGCAGTTTGCGGTCAGGAAGCTACGAGCAGTACTTC.

The gene calls are TRBV5-1 and TRBJ1-6; possibly TRBD1 for D (5 bases). The V gene lost 1 base and the J gene lost 5 bases, with 13 bases spanning the gap. Germline values: CDR1 SGHRS, CDR2 YFSETQ. The CDR3 is 16 amino acids. CDR3 sequence (DNA): TGCGCCAGCAGCTTGAGCACGGGACGGAATAATTCACCCCTCCACTTT. It codes for CASSLSTGRNNSPLHF.

This clonotype turned up a few times. The V and J genes are TRBV12-3 or TRBV12-4 and TRBJ2-1, with 10 bases lining up with TRBD2. There are 16 residues in the CDR3. V was clipped by 4 bases and J by 2 bases; unmatched bases: 5. CDR3 sequence reads: CASSSSGGQPYNEQFF. The CDR3 DNA follows: TGTGCCAGCAGTTCTAGCGGGGGCCAACCCTACAATGAGCAGTTCTTC.

With regard to this clonotype: A junction boundary mismatches the germline segment, possibly from a read error. The chain uses TRBV6-6 and TRBJ2-7, with TRBD1 matching over 7 bases. The CDR3 runs 15 residues. Germline CDR1 and CDR2: MNHNY and SVGAGI (reference sequence). CDR3 sequence reads: CVSSYDLDREYEQYF. CDR3 nucleotides: TGTGTCAGCAGTTACGACTTAGACAGGGAATACGAGCAGTACTTC.

The gene calls are TRBV3-1 and TRBJ2-2; D unresolved. V shed 1 base and J shed 7 bases, with 4 bases lying between them. The CDR3 totals 12 residues. Per germline, CDR1 LGHDT and CDR2 YNNKEL (reference sequence). Here the CDR3 reads CASSQGRGELFF. The CDR3 DNA is TGTGCCAGCAGCCAAGGCCGCGGGGAGCTGTTTTTT.

The chain couples TRBV6-6 to TRBJ1-2; D is perhaps TRBD1 (5 bases). CDR1 is MNHNY and CDR2 is SVGAGI in the germline V gene (reference sequence). The CDR3 loop spans 14 amino acids. V dropped 2 bases and J dropped 3 bases, with 10 bases sitting between them. The CDR3: CASSYGAGYYGYTF. The CDR3, as DNA: TGTGCCAGCAGTTACGGGGCAGGGTACTATGGCTACACCTTC.

The chain links TRBV3-1 to TRBJ2-5; 8 bases match TRBD1. The V segment lost 1 base and the J segment 5 bases; nucleotides outside the gene matches: 9. Germline V lookup: CDR1 LGHDT, CDR2 YNNKEL (reference sequence). CDR3 length equals 16 residues. The CDR3 coding sequence is TGTGCCAGCAGCCAAGGACAGGGGATGTTTACGGAGACCCAGTACTTC. It specifies CASSQGQGMFTETQYF.

Only a few counts were recorded for this clonotype. This chain joins TRBV4-2 and TRBJ2-1; 9 bases fit TRBD2. The trim removed 4 bases at V and 0 bases at J, leaving 7 bases unmatched. There are 17 residues in the CDR3. Germline CDR1 is LGHNA and CDR2 is YNFKEQ. The CDR3 spells CASSPTAGGSSYNEQFF. DNA for the CDR3: TGTGCCAGCAGCCCTACAGCGGGGGGAAGCTCCTACAATGAGCAGTTCTTC.

The J gene is TRBJ1-5, the V gene TRBV20-1; perhaps TRBD1 as D (5 bases). V lost 5 bases to trimming and J lost 6 bases, with 20 bases between them. CDR1 and CDR2 from the germline V gene are DFQATT and SNEGSKA (reference sequence). The CDR3 contains 15 residues. The CDR3 sequence: CSAPKGPGMGQPQHF. CDR3 coding DNA: TGCAGTGCTCCCAAAGGGCCAGGGATGGGTCAGCCCCAGCATTTT.

The chain is built from TRBV6-2 or TRBV6-3 and TRBJ1-5; possibly TRBD1 for D (5 bases). Trimming removed 11 bases from V and 6 bases from J, with 17 bases in between. The length of the CDR3 is 13 residues. From germline, CDR1 is MNHEY and CDR2 SVGEGT. The CDR3 DNA sequence: TGTGCCGCGGGGGTGACCACGTTTCAGCCCCAGCATTTT. Its protein is CAAGVTTFQPQHF.